The 27 T cell receptor beta chains below all came from one sample that was sequenced in a study of blood T cell repertoires in COVID-19. Produced via immunoSEQ multiplex PCR; TCRdb's table is partial and in-frame only. The data show around 210,000 clones, 65% to 90% seen once. Sequencing used peripheral blood. The receptors originated from a man aged 45 to 65 with COVID-19, enrolled during active disease.

This clone was found once. The V gene is TRBV28, the J gene TRBJ1-6; D unresolved. Trimming stripped 7 bases from V and 9 bases from J, with 22 bases between. Per germline, CDR1 MDHEN and CDR2 SYDVKM. The CDR3 covers 16 residues. CDR3 amino acids: CASTPPGVRLISPLHF. CDR3 bases: TGTGCCAGCACCCCACCCGGGGTCCGATTAATTTCACCCCTCCACTTT.

This clone was recorded at least ten times. The chain carries TRBV27 and TRBJ1-6; D not certain. The germline V and J ends were trimmed by 4 bases and 9 bases, with 13 bases remaining between them. The CDR3 has 14 residues. Germline CDR1 MNHEY, CDR2 SMNVEV (reference sequence). The CDR3: CASSYFMAASPLHF. Here the CDR3 DNA reads TGTGCCAGCAGTTATTTCATGGCCGCTTCACCCCTCCACTTT.

This chain connects TRBV5-1 to TRBJ2-3, with a tentative D call TRBD1 (5 bases). Trimming took off 6 bases at V and 0 bases at J, with 11 bases between the two ends. Germline V gene lookup returns CDR1 SGHRS and CDR2 YFSETQ. The CDR3 totals 14 residues. DNA of the CDR3: TGCGCCAGCAAAGATGACAGTAGCACAGATACGCAGTATTTT. Protein: CASKDDSSTDTQYF. The whole variable domain, filled in from reference TRBV5-1 and TRBJ2-3, reads KAGVTQTPRYLIKTRGQQVTLSCSPISGHRSVSWYQQTPGQGLQFLFEYFSETQRNKGNFPGRFSGRQFSNSRSEMNVSTLELGDSALYLCASKDDSSTDTQYFGPGTRLTVL.

This chain connects TRBV7-2 to TRBJ2-7; 11 bases match TRBD2. V gave up 3 bases and J gave up 1 base; unmatched junction bases: 2. The germline V gene encodes CDR1 SGHTA and CDR2 FQGNSA. This CDR3 has 15 residues. The chain's CDR3 is CASSLGLAESYEQYF. CDR3 nucleotides: TGTGCCAGCAGCTTGGGACTAGCGGAGTCCTACGAGCAGTACTTC.

The chain is built from TRBV11-2 and TRBJ2-1, with 7 positions matching TRBD2. Germline V lookup: CDR1 SGHAT, CDR2 FQNNGV. V was clipped by 4 bases and J by 1 base; unmatched bases: 10. This CDR3 has 17 residues. DNA of the CDR3: TGTGCCAGCAGCTCATTTGCCGGGACTAAATCCTACAATGAGCAGTTCTTC. Translation gives CASSSFAGTKSYNEQFF.

The gene calls are TRBV4-3 and TRBJ2-5; maybe TRBD1 (6 bases). From germline, CDR1 is LGHNA and CDR2 YSLEER. This CDR3 has 16 residues. Trimming left V 0 bases short and J 1 base short, with 12 bases between. The CDR3 nucleotides read TGCGCCAGCAGCCAAGATCAGTTAGGGGGCCAAGAGACCCAGTACTTC. It codes for CASSQDQLGGQETQYF.

As for this clone: The sample has other DNA sequences that encode this CDR3 too. This rearrangement joins TRBV29-1 to TRBJ2-2, with 8 bases identical to TRBD1. The V and J ends lost 5 bases and 1 base, in that order; junction bases with no gene match: 6. The CDR3 extends over 15 amino acids. The germline gives CDR1 SQVTM, CDR2 ANQGSEA. The CDR3 DNA reads as TGCAGCGTTCGGTCCGGGACAGGGAACACCGGGGAGCTGTTTTTT. It encodes CSVRSGTGNTGELFF.

The chain carries TRBV19 and TRBJ2-2; D is possibly TRBD2 (5 bases). V lost 4 bases and J lost 1, with 10 bases in between. The CDR3 is 15 amino acids. Looked up from germline, CDR1 is LNHDA and CDR2 is SQIVND (reference sequence). The CDR3 bases are TGTGCCAGTAGTACCCGGACTGAGAACACCGGGGAGCTGTTTTTT. Translation: CASSTRTENTGELFF.

This clone has only a few counts. V is TRBV7-2 and J is TRBJ2-5; D not resolved. The CDR3 consists of 15 residues. Germline CDR1 is SGHTA and CDR2 is FQGNSA. Trimming removed 0 bases from V and 5 bases from J, with 13 bases in between. For the CDR3, the DNA is TGTGCCAGCAGCTTAGCCCGGTACGGGTGGGAGACCCAGTACTTC. It translates to CASSLARYGWETQYF.

The chain employs TRBV6-1 and TRBJ1-5, with TRBD1 identical over 8 bases. J lost 7 bases, V lost 2 bases, and 13 bases had no gene match. Germline V lookup: CDR1 MNHNS, CDR2 SASEGT. CDR3 length: 17 amino acids. The DNA for the CDR3 is TGTGCCAGCAGTGAACTGGATGGCAGGGGGCGCGGACAGCCCCAGCATTTT. Translating gives CASSELDGRGRGQPQHF.

V usage is TRBV2 and J usage is TRBJ2-3; unclear D gene. The V end lost 6 bases, the J end lost 6 bases, and 25 bases lay between the germline ends. The CDR3 is 17 residues long. The germline V gene has CDR1 SNHLY and CDR2 FYNNEI. The CDR3 region is CASRLLATTHTTDTQYF. CDR3 in DNA: TGTGCCAGCAGGCTCCTGGCGACGACACACACAACGGATACGCAGTATTTT. Combining the CDR3 with reference TRBV2 and TRBJ2-3 gives the whole variable domain EPEVTQTPSHQVTQMGQEVILRCVPISNHLYFYWYRQILGQKVEFLVSFYNNEISEKSEIFDDQFSVERPDGSNFTLKIRSTKLEDSAMYFCASRLLATTHTTDTQYFGPGTRLTVL.

CDR3 in DNA: TGCGCCAGCAGCACCCGGGACAGGGTTGACATTCAGTACTTC. Translated, it gives CASSTRDRVDIQYF. The V and J genes are TRBV5-1 and TRBJ2-4; 9 bases map to TRBD1. This CDR3 contains 14 residues. Germline values: CDR1 SGHRS, CDR2 YFSETQ. J gave up 8 bases and V 4 bases, and 7 bases lay outside the gene matches.

J is TRBJ2-1 and V is TRBV6-6; maybe TRBD1 (6 bases). The CDR3 is 19 residues long. Germline-derived CDR1 and CDR2 are MNHNY and SVGAGI (reference sequence). V lost 6 bases, J lost 0 bases, and 24 bases lay in between. The chain's CDR3 is CASSSTKRQVGSSYNEQFF. For the CDR3, the DNA is TGTGCCAGCAGCTCCACGAAAAGACAGGTTGGCAGCTCCTACAATGAGCAGTTCTTC.

The chain recombines TRBV10-2 with TRBJ2-7, with 10 bases fitting TRBD2. V gave up 4 bases and J gave up 6 bases; unmatched junction bases: 6. The CDR3 spans 14 residues. The V gene's germline CDR1 is WSHSY and CDR2 SAAADI. The CDR3 loop reads CASSAAGGALEQYF. The DNA for the CDR3 is TGCGCCAGCAGTGCAGCGGGGGGGGCTCTCGAGCAGTACTTC.

There are a few counts of this clone. The J gene is TRBJ1-5, the V gene TRBV30, with 7 bases matching TRBD1. Germline V gene sequence: CDR1 GTSNPN, CDR2 SVGIG (reference sequence). CDR3 size: 13 residues. Germline trimming cut 2 bases from V and 7 bases from J; bases unmatched to any gene: 5. The CDR3 region has the DNA TGTGCCTGGAGTCGGCAGGGGGAACAGCCCCAGCATTTT. Amino acid sequence: CAWSRQGEQPQHF. The whole variable domain, remainder taken from reference TRBV30 and TRBJ1-5, is SQTIHQWPATLVQPVGSPLSLECTVEGTSNPNLYWYRQAAGRGLQLLFYSVGIGQISSEVPQNLSASRPQDRQFILSSKKLLLSDSGFYLCAWSRQGEQPQHFGDGTRLSIL.

V is TRBV7-2 and J is TRBJ2-1, with TRBD1 as a possible D gene (5 bases). Germline V gene data show CDR1 as SGHTA and CDR2 as FQGNSA. The ends were cut back, 3 bases at V and 10 bases at J, with 13 bases in the middle. The length of the CDR3 is 13 residues. CDR3 residues: CASSFQGMYEQFF. CDR3 bases: TGTGCCAGCAGCTTCCAGGGAATGTACGAGCAGTTCTTC.

This CDR3 reads CASSINVGAFYNEQFF. CDR3 in DNA: TGTGCCAGTAGTATTAATGTGGGGGCCTTCTACAATGAGCAGTTCTTC. This chain uses TRBV19 with TRBJ2-1; TRBD1 is a possible D gene (6 bases). V lost 3 bases to trimming and J lost 3 bases, with 15 bases between them. The V gene's germline CDR1 is LNHDA and CDR2 SQIVND (reference sequence). The length of the CDR3 is 16 residues. The whole variable domain, filled in from reference TRBV19 and TRBJ2-1, reads DGGITQSPKYLFRKEGQNVTLSCEQNLNHDAMYWYRQDPGQGLRLIYYSQIVNDFQKGDIAEGYSVSREKKESFPLTVTSAQKNPTAFYLCASSINVGAFYNEQFFGPGTRLTVL.

This rearrangement joins TRBV13 to TRBJ2-7; 9 nucleotides align to TRBD1. V shed 5 bases and J 0 bases; nucleotides not matched to a gene: 5. CDR3 length: 15 amino acids. Germline loops: CDR1 PRHDT, CDR2 FYEKMQ (reference sequence). The CDR3 here is CASSTRDRVSYEQYF. The CDR3 region has the DNA TGTGCCAGCAGCACCCGGGACAGGGTCTCCTACGAGCAGTACTTC. Together with reference TRBV13 and TRBJ2-7, the CDR3 gives the full variable domain: AAGVIQSPRHLIKEKRETATLKCYPIPRHDTVYWYQQGPGQDPQFLISFYEKMQSDKGSIPDRFSAQQFSDYHSELNMSSLELGDSALYFCASSTRDRVSYEQYFGPGTRLTVT.

Only one count was recorded for this clone. This rearrangement joins TRBV12-3 or TRBV12-4 to TRBJ1-5; 7 nucleotides align to TRBD1. Losses at the gene ends were 5 bases for V and 7 bases for J; bases not matched to a gene: 5. The CDR3 sequence is 13 residues long. In DNA form, the CDR3 reads TGTGCCAGCAGTGGGGACAGCGGGCAGCCCCAGCATTTT. Its protein product is CASSGDSGQPQHF.

The chain combines TRBV4-2 with TRBJ2-7; tentatively, D is TRBD2 (5 bases). CDR3 size: 14 residues. V was trimmed by 0 bases and J by 9 bases, leaving 15 bases between them. The germline CDR1 and CDR2 sequences are LGHNA and YNFKEQ. The CDR3 sequence is CASSQEAADLGQYF. In nucleotides, the CDR3 is TGTGCCAGCAGCCAAGAAGCGGCCGACTTGGGGCAGTACTTC.

The chain joins TRBV5-1 to TRBJ1-6; 7 bases are a match to TRBD1. CDR3 length: 14 residues. J was trimmed by 7 bases and V by 6 bases; bases with no gene match: 7. Germline V gene sequence: CDR1 SGHRS, CDR2 YFSETQ. In DNA form, the CDR3 reads TGCGCCAGCAACCCGGGACAGCAGAATTCACCCCTCCACTTT. This codes for CASNPGQQNSPLHF.

J is TRBJ1-5 and V is TRBV27; the D is unclear. The V gene's germline CDR1 is MNHEY and CDR2 SMNVEV (reference sequence). The CDR3 is 14 residues long. Trimming took off 1 base at V and 4 bases at J, with 8 bases between the two ends. The CDR3 here is CASSLLGRNQPQHF. The CDR3 DNA sequence: TGTGCCAGCAGTTTATTAGGGAGGAATCAGCCCCAGCATTTT.

This chain connects TRBV10-3 to TRBJ2-2, with 8 bases matching TRBD2. The V and J ends lost 7 bases and 6 bases, in that order; junction bases with no gene match: 13. Germline V gene lookup returns CDR1 ENHRY and CDR2 SYGVKD. The CDR3 consists of 16 residues. The CDR3 nucleotides read TGTGCCATCACTCCCTCTGGCGGGGGGACCTCCGGGGAGCTGTTTTTT. It translates to CAITPSGGGTSGELFF.

This clone occurred once. The chain combines TRBV30 with TRBJ1-3, with no clear D. Trimming removed 3 bases from V and 1 base from J, with 13 bases in between. The CDR3 loop spans 15 amino acids. In germline, CDR1 is GTSNPN, CDR2 SVGIG (reference sequence). As DNA, the CDR3 is TGTGCCTGGAGACCCGCGGGGAATTCTGGAAACACCATATATTTT. Protein sequence: CAWRPAGNSGNTIYF.

The V call is TRBV19, the J call TRBJ1-1; D gene ambiguous. Germline loops: CDR1 LNHDA, CDR2 SQIVND (reference sequence). The V end was cut by 7 bases, the J end by 0 bases, with 12 bases between. This CDR3 spans 14 amino acids. CDR3 region: CASKIAPMNTEAFF. The CDR3 bases are TGTGCCAGTAAGATAGCGCCCATGAACACTGAAGCTTTCTTT.

The J gene is TRBJ1-5, the V gene TRBV15; possibly TRBD1 for D (6 bases). This CDR3 has 16 amino acids. V was shortened by 2 bases and J by 2 bases, with 13 bases between the two germline ends. Germline assignment: CDR1 LNHNV and CDR2 YYDKDF (reference sequence). CDR3 in DNA: TGTGCCACCAGCAGACTAGGGGGATGGGGCAATCAGCCCCAGCATTTT. Translating it yields CATSRLGGWGNQPQHF.

The chain joins TRBV9 to TRBJ1-5; TRBD1 matches at 8 bases. CDR1 SGDLS and CDR2 YYNGEE come from the germline V gene. The CDR3 has 14 residues. V lost 3 bases, J lost 5 bases, and 4 bases stayed unmatched. CDR3 region: CASSASGGHQPQHF. As DNA, the CDR3 is TGTGCCAGCAGCGCATCAGGGGGCCATCAGCCCCAGCATTTT.